These T cell receptor beta chains were read from a single sample in a study of blood T cell repertoires in COVID-19. Profiling relied on immunoSEQ multiplex PCR, and the TCRdb table lists in-frame clones only, not all of them. The sample holds 30,000 or so clones, about 90% seen once. Sequencing input: peripheral blood. The receptors stem from a man aged 65-85 years with active or convalescent COVID-19. Each CDR3 is given with its conserved first and last residue. The D gene is left open where the match is weak. Some rows have no size entry. The others give once, few or many, or a class for an expanded clone.

clone size	J gene	D gene	V gene	CDR3 protein	CDR3 DNA
once	TRBJ2-1	.	TRBV9	CASRGIGNEQFF	TGTGCCAGCCGAGGCATAGGCAATGAGCAGTTCTTC
.	TRBJ1-2	TRBD1	TRBV6-5	CASRKEGTGYGYTF	TGTGCCAGCCGAAAGGAGGGGACAGGCTATGGCTACACCTTC
.	TRBJ1-2	.	TRBV7-9	CASSLPGEGYTF	TGTGCCAGCAGCTTACCCGGGGAAGGCTACACCTTC
once	TRBJ2-2	.	TRBV19	CASSIAVGELFF	TGTGCCAGTAGTATAGCGGTCGGGGAGCTGTTTTTT
.	TRBJ1-1	TRBD1	TRBV3-1/TRBV3-2	CASSQTGTGGAGAFF	TGTGCCAGCAGCCAAACCGGGACAGGGGGCGCAGGGGCTTTCTTT
.	TRBJ1-6	TRBD1	TRBV28	CASSPLGTGNNSPLHF	TGTGCCAGCAGTCCACTCGGGACAGGGAATAATTCACCCCTCCACTTT
.	TRBJ1-2	.	TRBV2	CASSEWEYGYTF	TGTGCCAGCAGTGAATGGGAGTATGGCTACACCTTC
.	TRBJ1-1	TRBD1	TRBV27	CASSPRTGGNTEAFF	TGTGCCAGCAGTCCACGGACAGGGGGGAACACTGAAGCTTTCTTT
.	TRBJ1-1	.	TRBV5-8	CASSLRAEAFF	TGTGCCAGCAGCTTGAGAGCTGAAGCTTTCTTT
.	TRBJ1-1	.	TRBV15	CATSGLRAEAFF	TGTGCCACCAGCGGCTTGAGGGCTGAAGCTTTCTTT
.	TRBJ1-2	.	TRBV5-6	CASSLPGSNYGYTF	TGTGCCAGCAGCTTACCGGGGAGTAACTATGGCTACACCTTC
few	TRBJ1-1	TRBD1	TRBV6-5	CASSSPGTGRGTEAFF	TGTGCCAGCAGTTCTCCGGGGACAGGGAGAGGCACTGAAGCTTTCTTT
once	TRBJ1-3	.	TRBV15	CATSRDPRGHSGNTIYF	TGTGCCACCAGCAGAGATCCTCGGGGACACTCTGGAAACACCATATATTTT
.	TRBJ1-2	TRBD1	TRBV7-2	CASSSGQGGYGYTF	TGTGCCAGCAGCTCGGGACAGGGAGGGTATGGCTACACCTTC
.	TRBJ1-1	.	TRBV5-1	CASSLQGQNTEAFF	TGCGCCAGCAGCTTGCAGGGGCAGAACACTGAAGCTTTCTTT
.	TRBJ2-1	TRBD1	TRBV6-5	CASGDRVGEQFF	TGTGCCAGTGGGGACAGGGTGGGTGAGCAGTTCTTC
.	TRBJ1-1	TRBD1	TRBV5-1	CASSPTGVTEAFF	TGCGCCAGCAGCCCCACAGGGGTCACTGAAGCTTTCTTT
.	TRBJ2-5	.	TRBV11-1	CASSLDRQETQYF	TGTGCCAGCAGCCTTGACAGGCAAGAGACCCAGTACTTC
.	TRBJ1-1	TRBD1	TRBV29-1	CSVASGQLEAFF	TGCAGCGTTGCTTCGGGACAGCTTGAAGCTTTCTTT
.	TRBJ1-2	.	TRBV18	CASSHRDSNYGYTF	TGTGCCAGCTCACACCGGGACTCTAACTATGGCTACACCTTC
.	TRBJ2-7	TRBD1	TRBV30	CAVRRGTGVFNEQYF	TGTGCGGTCAGACGCGGGACAGGGGTCTTTAACGAGCAGTACTTC
.	TRBJ1-1	.	TRBV14	CASSQMVGPEAFF	TGTGCCAGCAGCCAGATGGTGGGGCCTGAAGCTTTCTTT
.	TRBJ1-6	TRBD1	TRBV6-5	CASSYSGQGASPLHF	TGTGCCAGCAGTTACTCGGGGCAGGGGGCCTCACCCCTCCACTTT